The clone carrying this T cell receptor beta chain was detected many times. The antigen remains unidentified. The data originate from a study of T cells after yellow fever vaccination. Findings of the study overall: The CD4 and CD8 compartments had a small share of their clonotypes in common.

TCRdb reprocessed the 5' RACE reads via MiXCR and lists one record per CDR3 protein. Of about 210,000 distinct CDR3 sequences listed, around 3.1% are singletons. The J segment lost 5 bases and the V segment lost 0 bases, leaving 6 bases of the junction unmatched. CDR3 size: 15 residues. Germline V gives CDR1 ENHRY, CDR2 SYGVKD. The rearrangement links TRBV10-3 to TRBJ1-2; 7 nucleotides line up with TRBD1. This TCR was sampled from a man between 18 and 29 years old who received the YFV17D yellow fever vaccine. Sample: CD4+ T cells sorted from PBMCs, taken 10 days after the yellow fever booster vaccination. The DNA of the CDR3 is TGTGCCATCAGTGAGTCCCCCGCAGGGGGGTATGGCTACACCTTC. Its translation: CAISESPAGGYGYTF.